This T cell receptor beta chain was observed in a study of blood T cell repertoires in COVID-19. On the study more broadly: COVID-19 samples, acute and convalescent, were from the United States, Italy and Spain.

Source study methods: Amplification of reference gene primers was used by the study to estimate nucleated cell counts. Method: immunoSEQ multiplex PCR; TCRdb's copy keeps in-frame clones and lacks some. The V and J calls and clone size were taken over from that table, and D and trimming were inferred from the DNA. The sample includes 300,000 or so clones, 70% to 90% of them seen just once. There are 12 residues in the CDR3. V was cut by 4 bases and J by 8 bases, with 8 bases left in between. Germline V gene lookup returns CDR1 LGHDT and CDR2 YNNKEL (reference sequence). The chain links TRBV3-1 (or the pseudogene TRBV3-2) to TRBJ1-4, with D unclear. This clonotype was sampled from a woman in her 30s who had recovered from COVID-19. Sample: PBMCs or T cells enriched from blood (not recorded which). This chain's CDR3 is CASSRTGEKLFF. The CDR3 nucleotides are TGTGCCAGCAGCCGGACGGGGGAAAAACTGTTTTTT.